The entry below describes one T cell receptor (beta chain). Its antigen remains unknown. The junction differs from germline at one of its ends, possibly a read error. The data originate from a study of regulatory T cells in long-lasting Graves disease. For the study at large: Disease was considered persistent Graves' disease after over 5 years of antithyroid drugs (with positive TSH receptor antibodies). General study results and limits: Those with persistent Graves' had less TCR diversity than newly diagnosed patients. Whereas approximately 980 public clonotypes were shared by new patients, persistent patients shared more, at approximately 2,700. Persistent disease was characterized by preferential usage of TRBV28, TRBJ1-2 and TRBJ2-5.

Through Arm-PCR of CDR3 regions and iRepertoire HTBI primers, TCR beta libraries were built. TCRdb independently ran MiXCR on the multiplex PCR reads; one entry per CDR3 protein. The profile covers about 470,000 distinct CDR3 sequences, with about 22% appearing a single time and approximately 6.4% taken by the ten largest. The time point here: persistent/refractory GD, antithyroid drugs over 5 years with positive TRAb. PBMC RNA was the source of the TCR library. Per germline, CDR1 KGHSH and CDR2 LQKENI. The CDR3 spans 12 residues. Source: peripheral blood mononuclear cells (PBMCs), taken when the disease was refractory, from a patient treated with antithyroid drugs. The J gene is TRBJ2-7, the V gene TRBV18; 7 bases align to TRBD2. The source is a female donor with Graves disease. CDR3 amino acids: CASSPGDYGQYF. CDR3 sequence (DNA): TGTGCCAGCTCACCAGGGGACTACGGGCAGTACTTC. Full variable domain (rest looked up from reference TRBV18 and TRBJ2-7): NAGVMQNPRHLVRRRGQEARLRCSPMKGHSHVYWYRQLPEEGLKFMVYLQKENIIDESGMPKERFSAEFPKEGPSILRIQQVVRGDSAAYFCASSPGDYGQYFGPGTRLTVT.